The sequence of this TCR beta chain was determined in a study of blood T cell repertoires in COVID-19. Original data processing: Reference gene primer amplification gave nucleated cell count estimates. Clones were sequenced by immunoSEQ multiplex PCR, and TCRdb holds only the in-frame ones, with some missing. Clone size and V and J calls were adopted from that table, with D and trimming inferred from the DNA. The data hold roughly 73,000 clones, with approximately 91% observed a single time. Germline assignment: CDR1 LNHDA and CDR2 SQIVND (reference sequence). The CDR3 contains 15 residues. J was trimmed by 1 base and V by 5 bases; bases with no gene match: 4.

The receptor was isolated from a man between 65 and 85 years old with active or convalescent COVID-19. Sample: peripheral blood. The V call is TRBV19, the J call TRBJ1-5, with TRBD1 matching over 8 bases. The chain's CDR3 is CASSSGGRSNQPQHF. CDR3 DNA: TGTGCCAGTAGTTCAGGGGGCAGGAGCAATCAGCCCCAGCATTTT.